A single sample gave rise to the 31 T cell receptor beta chains below, sequenced in a study of cytomegalovirus exposure and HLA in healthy donors. Primers included in the PCR were 60 Vbeta and 13 Jbeta primers. Sequenced by immunoSEQ multiplex PCR; TCRdb stores in-frame clones only, minus some. This specimen shows 70,000 or so clones; the ten leading clones hold 4% to 5.5%. Material for sequencing was PBMCs. Every receptor here comes from a man in his forties in good health and CMV-seronegative.

CDR3 in DNA: TGTGCCAGCAGCTTAGATAGCGGGATTCGAGCTTTCTTT. It specifies CASSLDSGIRAFF. This chain uses TRBV11-2 with TRBJ1-1, with D unclear. CDR1 is SGHAT, CDR2 FQNNGV, per germline. The CDR3 has 13 amino acids. The V gene lost 0 bases and the J gene lost 10 bases, with 12 bases spanning the gap.

This chain joins TRBV10-1 and TRBJ2-2; possibly TRBD2 for D (7 bases). CDR1 and CDR2 from the germline V gene are WNHNN and SYGVQD (reference sequence). V was cut by 1 base and J by 3 bases, with 12 bases left in between. The CDR3 is made up of 16 amino acids. The CDR3 spells CASSEFRGADTGELFF. CDR3 nucleotide sequence: TGCGCCAGCAGTGAGTTTCGGGGGGCGGACACCGGGGAGCTGTTTTTT.

The chain links TRBV11-2 to TRBJ2-1; no firm D call. The ends were cut back, 10 bases at V and 8 bases at J, with 12 bases in the middle. Germline V gene sequence: CDR1 SGHAT, CDR2 FQNNGV. This CDR3 comprises 11 residues. The CDR3 region is CATSPLDEQFF. The CDR3 DNA is TGTGCCACCTCCCCACTTGATGAGCAGTTCTTC.

This rearrangement joins TRBV11-2 to TRBJ2-6; no reliable D call. Deletions cut 5 bases from V and 0 bases from J, with 20 bases between. The CDR3 has 19 residues. The V gene's germline CDR1 is SGHAT and CDR2 FQNNGV. In DNA form, the CDR3 reads TGTGCCAGCAGCCCAGCCCCGAGAGGTGAGAGCTCTGGGGCCAACGTCCTGACTTTC. Translating gives CASSPAPRGESSGANVLTF.

The chain carries TRBV30 and TRBJ1-5; 8 bases are shared with TRBD1. Germline values: CDR1 GTSNPN, CDR2 SVGIG (reference sequence). V shed 3 bases and J 2 bases; nucleotides not matched to a gene: 6. The CDR3 runs to 15 residues. The chain's CDR3 is CAWSLGQVGNQPQHF. The DNA of the CDR3 is TGTGCCTGGAGCCTGGGACAGGTGGGCAATCAGCCCCAGCATTTT. Full variable domain (outside the CDR3, taken from reference TRBV30 and TRBJ1-5): SQTIHQWPATLVQPVGSPLSLECTVEGTSNPNLYWYRQAAGRGLQLLFYSVGIGQISSEVPQNLSASRPQDRQFILSSKKLLLSDSGFYLCAWSLGQVGNQPQHFGDGTRLSIL.

The chain uses TRBV4-3 and TRBJ2-7; maybe TRBD2 (6 bases). Deletions cut 0 bases from V and 2 bases from J, with 8 bases between. The CDR3 totals 14 residues. Germline V gene sequence: CDR1 LGHNA, CDR2 YSLEER. This CDR3 reads CASSQDLATYEQYF. The CDR3 nucleotides are TGCGCCAGCAGCCAAGATCTAGCGACCTACGAGCAGTACTTC.

The rearrangement joins TRBV5-5 to TRBJ1-1, with D maybe TRBD1 (5 bases). The V gene lost 5 bases and the J gene lost 0 bases, with 17 bases spanning the gap. Germline V gene sequence: CDR1 SGHKS, CDR2 YYEKEE (reference sequence). CDR3 length equals 16 residues. CDR3 loop: CASRSVGEAMNTEAFF. The CDR3 bases are TGTGCCAGCAGGTCTGTAGGGGAGGCTATGAACACTGAAGCTTTCTTT.

The rearrangement links TRBV4-1 to TRBJ2-2, with TRBD2 identical over 10 bases. V shed 4 bases, J shed 7 bases, and the junction held 3 bases outside the gene matches. CDR3 size: 14 residues. Germline V gene sequence: CDR1 MGHRA, CDR2 YSYEKL. CDR3 amino acids: CASSLSGGLGELFF. The CDR3 DNA follows: TGCGCCAGCAGCCTTAGCGGGGGGCTCGGGGAGCTGTTTTTT.

The chain couples TRBV5-1 to TRBJ1-2, with D unresolved. With 0 bases removed from V and 2 bases from J, the gap between germline ends came to 5 bases. The CDR3 loop spans 13 amino acids. CDR1 and CDR2 (germline): SGHRS, YFSETQ. In DNA, the CDR3 is TGCGCCAGCAGCTTGGCCGTGAACTATGGCTACACCTTC. Its protein is CASSLAVNYGYTF.

V usage is TRBV6-1 and J usage is TRBJ1-5, with D hard to call. This CDR3 has 14 residues. CDR1 is MNHNS, CDR2 SASEGT, per germline. The V end was cut by 7 bases, the J end by 5 bases, with 15 bases between. Here the CDR3 reads CASMLRRGDQPQHF. CDR3 in DNA: TGTGCCAGCATGTTGAGGCGGGGAGATCAGCCCCAGCATTTT.

V gene TRBV7-9 combines with J gene TRBJ1-2; D not resolved. V shed 2 bases and J shed 2 bases, with 15 bases lying between them. The CDR3 sequence is 16 residues long. CDR1 is SEHNR and CDR2 is FQNEAQ in the germline V gene (reference sequence). The CDR3 bases are TGTGCCAGCAGCTTATCCGCGTCTACTCCGAACTATGGCTACACCTTC. This gives the protein CASSLSASTPNYGYTF.

This chain joins TRBV7-8 and TRBJ2-1; 7 positions agree with TRBD2. V dropped 4 bases and J dropped 8; count of bases not matched to a gene: 8. This CDR3 contains 14 residues. Germline assignment: CDR1 SGHVS and CDR2 FQNEAQ. CDR3 DNA: TGTGCCAGCAGCTCACGACTAGCTTACGATGAGCAGTTCTTC. Translating gives CASSSRLAYDEQFF.

The chain links TRBV7-2 to TRBJ2-1, with 7 nucleotides matching TRBD2. Per the germline V gene, CDR1 is SGHTA and CDR2 is FQGNSA. This CDR3 has 15 residues. Germline trimming cut 3 bases from V and 0 bases from J; bases unmatched to any gene: 2. CDR3 region: CASSLRGSSYNEQFF. In nucleotides, the CDR3 is TGTGCCAGCAGCTTGCGGGGGAGCTCCTACAATGAGCAGTTCTTC.

The V call is TRBV11-2, the J call TRBJ2-3; 9 positions agree with TRBD2. This CDR3 region has 15 residues. Germline V gene sequence: CDR1 SGHAT, CDR2 FQNNGV. V was pared by 5 bases and J by 5 bases, with 8 bases of the junction left unmatched. CDR3 in amino acids: CASSQVRGGEDTQYF. CDR3 nucleotides: TGTGCCAGCAGCCAAGTGCGGGGGGGTGAAGATACGCAGTATTTT.

V gene TRBV5-1 combines with J gene TRBJ1-1; a weak D match, TRBD1 (5 bases). The V gene's germline CDR1 is SGHRS and CDR2 YFSETQ. Trimming shortened V by 4 bases and J by 1 base, and 20 bases separated the two germline ends. This CDR3 contains 17 residues. CDR3 residues: CASSGPGGDRRNTEAFF. CDR3 coding DNA: TGCGCCAGCAGCGGGCCGGGGGGGGATAGGCGGAACACTGAAGCTTTCTTT.

The genes are TRBV2 and TRBJ2-7, with TRBD1 as a possible D gene (5 bases). The CDR3 extends over 15 amino acids. The V end lost 3 bases, the J end lost 9 bases, and 21 bases lay between the germline ends. The germline V gene encodes CDR1 SNHLY and CDR2 FYNNEI. CDR3 bases: TGTGCCAGCAGTGAGATTTTCCCAGGGTCCAAGATGCAGTACTTC. It is translated as CASSEIFPGSKMQYF. The full variable domain, with the rest looked up from reference TRBV2 and TRBJ2-7, is EPEVTQTPSHQVTQMGQEVILRCVPISNHLYFYWYRQILGQKVEFLVSFYNNEISEKSEIFDDQFSVERPDGSNFTLKIRSTKLEDSAMYFCASSEIFPGSKMQYFGPGTRLTVT.

The genes are TRBV4-3 and TRBJ2-4; TRBD1 aligns across 8 bases. The J segment lost 4 bases and the V segment lost 3 bases, leaving 2 bases of the junction unmatched. The CDR3 covers 14 residues. CDR1 is LGHNA, CDR2 YSLEER, per germline. This CDR3 reads CASSQTGAKNIQYF. The CDR3 bases are TGCGCCAGCAGCCAGACAGGGGCGAAAAACATTCAGTACTTC.

The chain carries TRBV10-2 and TRBJ1-1, with TRBD1 matching 7 bases. Germline loops: CDR1 WSHSY, CDR2 SAAADI. The CDR3 has 15 amino acids. J was trimmed by 5 bases and V by 8 bases; bases with no gene match: 14. In nucleotides, the CDR3 is TGCGCCAGCTCTTCCCCCGACAGGGCCGATACTGAAGCTTTCTTT. This encodes CASSSPDRADTEAFF.

The CDR3 nucleotides are TGTGCCAGCAGTGATGGAAGGGGCACCGGGGAGCTGTTTTTT. Its translation: CASSDGRGTGELFF. The rearrangement joins TRBV2 to TRBJ2-2; D might be TRBD1 (5 bases). V lost 3 bases and J lost 4, with 9 bases in between. The length of the CDR3 is 14 residues. The germline V gene has CDR1 SNHLY and CDR2 FYNNEI.

This sequence joins TRBV6-5 and TRBJ1-3, with a weak D call TRBD1 (6 bases). Germline V gene lookup returns CDR1 MNHEY and CDR2 SVGAGI. The CDR3 has 15 amino acids. V lost 4 bases and J lost 2, with 12 bases in between. The CDR3 DNA is TGTGCCAGCAGTTCGCTAACAGGGCCTGGAAACACCATATATTTT. Translating gives CASSSLTGPGNTIYF.

This sequence joins TRBV18 and TRBJ1-1, with 7 bases fitting TRBD1. Germline loops: CDR1 KGHSH, CDR2 LQKENI. The CDR3 contains 14 residues. V lost 4 bases, J lost 4 bases, and 6 bases stayed unmatched. The CDR3 sequence is CASSLETGITEAFF. CDR3 in DNA: TGTGCCAGCTCACTGGAGACAGGGATCACTGAAGCTTTCTTT.

This chain connects TRBV28 to TRBJ2-7; perhaps TRBD2 as D (5 bases). The CDR3 sequence is 13 residues long. V shed 6 bases and J shed 4 bases, with 13 bases lying between them. CDR1 and CDR2 (germline): MDHEN, SYDVKM. The CDR3: CASSSLGGYEQYF. The DNA of the CDR3 is TGTGCCAGCAGCTCCTTAGGAGGATACGAGCAGTACTTC.

The chain recombines TRBV5-4 with TRBJ2-7, with 8 positions matching TRBD2. CDR1 and CDR2 from the germline V gene are SGHNT and YYREEE (reference sequence). There are 16 residues in the CDR3. Losses at the gene ends were 4 bases for V and 2 bases for J; bases not matched to a gene: 11. The CDR3 DNA reads as TGTGCCAGCAGCCCAGAGGCGCTAGCGGGCCCCTACGAGCAGTACTTC. Protein sequence: CASSPEALAGPYEQYF. The full variable domain, in which reference TRBV5-4 and TRBJ2-7 provide the parts outside the CDR3, is ETGVTQSPTHLIKTRGQQVTLRCSSQSGHNTVSWYQQALGQGPQFIFQYYREEENGRGNFPPRFSGLQFPNYSSELNVNALELDDSALYLCASSPEALAGPYEQYFGPGTRLTVT.

CDR3 region: CSVEQDRVSYEQYF. CDR3 coding DNA: TGCAGCGTTGAACAGGACAGGGTCTCCTACGAGCAGTACTTC. The gene calls are TRBV29-1 and TRBJ2-7; 8 positions agree with TRBD1. CDR3 length: 14 residues. The ends lost 2 bases at V and 0 bases at J; junction bases unmatched: 3. Germline-derived CDR1 and CDR2 are SQVTM and ANQGSEA.

The chain uses TRBV7-9 and TRBJ1-3; weak D call: TRBD1 (5 bases). V shed 5 bases and J shed 4 bases, with 12 bases lying between them. The CDR3 is made up of 14 amino acids. Germline assignment: CDR1 SEHNR and CDR2 FQNEAQ (reference sequence). The CDR3 DNA follows: TGTGCCAGCAGCCCCAGGGTTCTCGGAAACACCATATATTTT. Its protein product is CASSPRVLGNTIYF.

The CDR3 reads CASSRLAGGYSEQFF. DNA of the CDR3: TGTGCCAGCAGTCGACTAGCGGGAGGGTATTCGGAGCAGTTCTTC. The J gene is TRBJ2-1, the V gene TRBV13; TRBD2 aligns across 14 bases. The CDR3 is 15 residues long. V dropped 6 bases and J dropped 10; count of bases not matched to a gene: 8. CDR1 is PRHDT, CDR2 FYEKMQ, per germline (reference sequence). Together with reference TRBV13 and TRBJ2-1, the CDR3 gives the full variable domain: AAGVIQSPRHLIKEKRETATLKCYPIPRHDTVYWYQQGPGQDPQFLISFYEKMQSDKGSIPDRFSAQQFSDYHSELNMSSLELGDSALYFCASSRLAGGYSEQFFGPGTRLTVL.

V and J are TRBV29-1 and TRBJ2-1, with 10 bases matching TRBD1. The junction had 13 bases not matched to a gene; V was cut back by 6 bases and J by 8 bases. The germline gives CDR1 SQVTM, CDR2 ANQGSEA. The CDR3 extends over 15 amino acids. Here the CDR3 DNA reads TGCAGCGTGTGGAGGGGGGACAGGGGCGTAGATGAGCAGTTCTTC. It specifies CSVWRGDRGVDEQFF.

For the CDR3, the DNA is TGCGCCAGCAGTGAGTTTAGAGATACGCAGTATTTT. Its protein product is CASSEFRDTQYF. V gene TRBV10-1 combines with J gene TRBJ2-3; D is unresolved. Germline CDR1 is WNHNN and CDR2 is SYGVQD (reference sequence). The ends were cut back, 1 base at V and 5 bases at J, with 4 bases in the middle. The CDR3 sequence is 12 residues long.

V and J are TRBV18 and TRBJ1-2; 7 positions match TRBD1. Germline V CDR1 and CDR2: KGHSH, LQKENI. The CDR3 has 15 amino acids. Germline trimming cut 2 bases from V and 1 base from J; bases unmatched to any gene: 4. The CDR3 here is CASSPGQAVNYGYTF. The CDR3 DNA follows: TGTGCCAGCTCACCAGGACAGGCGGTTAACTATGGCTACACCTTC. The full variable domain, rest sourced from reference TRBV18 and TRBJ1-2, is NAGVMQNPRHLVRRRGQEARLRCSPMKGHSHVYWYRQLPEEGLKFMVYLQKENIIDESGMPKERFSAEFPKEGPSILRIQQVVRGDSAAYFCASSPGQAVNYGYTFGSGTRLTVV.

The gene calls are TRBV6-5 and TRBJ2-1; possibly TRBD1 for D (5 bases). The CDR3 is 15 amino acids. The V and J ends lost 0 bases and 3 bases respectively, with 9 bases between them. CDR1 and CDR2 (germline): MNHEY, SVGAGI. CDR3 nucleotide sequence: TGTGCCAGCAGTTACTCACAGGACCTCTACAATGAGCAGTTCTTC. This codes for CASSYSQDLYNEQFF.

The rearrangement links TRBV11-2 to TRBJ2-4; perhaps TRBD1 as D (5 bases). The V gene lost 4 bases and the J gene lost 0 bases, with 7 bases spanning the gap. Per germline, CDR1 SGHAT and CDR2 FQNNGV. This CDR3 contains 14 residues. The CDR3: CASSSGPAKNIQYF. CDR3 DNA sequence: TGTGCCAGCAGCTCAGGGCCAGCCAAAAACATTCAGTACTTC.